This TCR beta chain was documented in a study of identical twins. This clonotype turned up a few times. Its matching antigen is unknown. A universal primer site was created by template switching, with the cDNA bearing unique molecular identifiers. MiXCR was run by TCRdb on the 5' RACE reads, yielding one entry per CDR3 protein. The table records 250,000 to 300,000 distinct CDR3 sequences, roughly 9.8% of them present only once. General study points: The study based its conclusions on cross-sectional statistical analysis and did not follow the same donors. In cord blood, abundant beta clonotypes had fewer insertions; memory showed no trend. The authors noted that invariant MAIT and iNKT cells could partly confound zero-insertion analyses.

This sample was shared with a second study, whose subject was yellow fever vaccine responses in identical twins.

The sequence was obtained from a woman aged 18-29 years in good health. Source material: CD8+ T cells sorted from blood.

The CDR3 DNA sequence: TGTGCCAGCAGTTTGACAGGGGTCGTAACTGAAGCTTTCTTT. Encoded protein: CASSLTGVVTEAFF. This sequence joins TRBV27 and TRBJ1-1; 8 positions match TRBD1. The germline CDR1 and CDR2 sequences are MNHEY and SMNVEV (reference sequence). The ends lost 3 bases at V and 5 bases at J; junction bases unmatched: 5. The CDR3 sequence is 14 residues long.